The 13 T cell receptor beta chains below were found in one sample sequenced in a study of human T cells and chemical hapten exposure. In TCRdb, the RACE reads were re-called with MiXCR into one record per CDR3 protein. Of 40,000 to 65,000 distinct CDR3 sequences detected, around 10% appear once; the ten largest clones hold about 2%. The time point is: patch test 1, 2 weeks after DPC sensitization. Described treatment: therapeutic diphenylcyclopropenone sensitization with weekly scalp DPC. Total RNA extraction was carried out from unfractionated whole blood. The starting material was whole blood, obtained in connection with sensitization to the hapten diphenylcyclopropenone (DPC). The receptors stem from a woman aged 40-49 years with alopecia areata. Some clones in this sample may be carry-over from other donors' samples.

This clonotype showed up just a few times. In nucleotides, the CDR3 is TGTGCCAGCAGCTTCGGGACTTCGCATAGCAATCAGCCCCAGCATTTT. Its protein product is CASSFGTSHSNQPQHF. This chain joins TRBV6-2 or TRBV6-3 and TRBJ1-5; possible D gene TRBD1, 5 bases. The V end lost 6 bases, the J end lost 0 bases, and 15 bases lay between the germline ends. Germline V CDR1 and CDR2: MNHEY, SVGEGT. The CDR3 length is 16 residues.

This clonotype turned up a few times. The chain carries TRBV11-2 and TRBJ2-6; TRBD1 matches 7 bases. Germline lookup yields CDR1 SGHAT and CDR2 FQNNGV. The junction had 10 bases not matched to a gene; V was cut back by 5 bases and J by 12 bases. CDR3 length: 14 amino acids. CDR3: CASSAGTARSVLTF. CDR3 sequence (DNA): TGTGCCAGCAGCGCCGGGACAGCAAGATCCGTCCTGACTTTC.

The rearrangement uses TRBV4-3 and TRBJ2-7; a weak D match, TRBD1 (6 bases). The CDR3 consists of 15 residues. V was clipped by 0 bases and J by 3 bases, with 12 bases between them. Germline-derived CDR1 and CDR2 are LGHNA and YSLEER. Here the CDR3 DNA reads TGCGCCAGCAGCCAAGATTCCCGAGGGGGCTACGAGCAGTACTTC. Its translation: CASSQDSRGGYEQYF.

This clonotype was observed at least ten times. V is TRBV2 and J is TRBJ2-2; no clear D gene. The V end was cut by 6 bases, the J end by 1 base, with 12 bases between. This CDR3 is built from 15 residues. Germline V CDR1 and CDR2: SNHLY, FYNNEI. CDR3 nucleotide sequence: TGTGCCAGCAGGGGTAATAGTGAGAACACCGGGGAGCTGTTTTTT. This codes for CASRGNSENTGELFF.

This clonotype was counted many times. V and J are TRBV7-8 and TRBJ1-1; D perhaps matches TRBD1 (6 bases). CDR3 length: 18 residues. V gave up 3 bases and J gave up 1 base, with 21 bases separating them. Per the germline V gene, CDR1 is SGHVS and CDR2 is FQNEAQ. As DNA, the CDR3 is TGTGCCAGCAGCTTCCGCGGGACAATCAGGCGCAGGAACACTGAAGCTTTCTTT. Translated, it gives CASSFRGTIRRRNTEAFF.

The chain has TRBV29-1 and TRBJ2-5; tentative D call: TRBD2 (6 bases). Looked up from germline, CDR1 is SQVTM and CDR2 is ANQGSEA. The ends were cut back, 7 bases at V and 4 bases at J, with 7 bases in the middle. The CDR3 runs to 10 residues. CDR3 protein: CSAGVETQYF. In DNA form, the CDR3 reads TGCAGCGCGGGGGTAGAGACCCAGTACTTC.

The rearrangement uses TRBV30 and TRBJ2-5; the D is unclear. The V end was cut by 5 bases, the J end by 9 bases, with 10 bases between. The CDR3 totals 10 residues. Germline V gene sequence: CDR1 GTSNPN, CDR2 SVGIG (reference sequence). This CDR3 is CAWGPWSQYF. In nucleotides, the CDR3 is TGTGCCTGGGGTCCCTGGTCCCAGTACTTC. Full variable domain (remainder filled in from reference TRBV30 and TRBJ2-5): SQTIHQWPATLVQPVGSPLSLECTVEGTSNPNLYWYRQAAGRGLQLLFYSVGIGQISSEVPQNLSASRPQDRQFILSSKKLLLSDSGFYLCAWGPWSQYFGPGTRLLVL.

This clonotype was observed many times. The chain is built from TRBV28 and TRBJ2-5, with D possibly being TRBD2 (5 bases). The V end was cut by 5 bases, the J end by 5 bases, with 15 bases between. This CDR3 has 14 amino acids. Germline V gene sequence: CDR1 MDHEN, CDR2 SYDVKM. As DNA, the CDR3 is TGTGCCAGCAGTCCTGCCTTCCGAGGGGAGACCCAGTACTTC. Its protein is CASSPAFRGETQYF.

The V call is TRBV5-5, the J call TRBJ1-1, with 9 bases fitting TRBD1. The CDR3 consists of 15 residues. With 3 bases clipped from V and 8 bases from J, the junction kept 11 bases outside the gene matches. Germline V gene data show CDR1 as SGHKS and CDR2 as YYEKEE (reference sequence). CDR3 residues: CASSSRTGAGGEAFF. CDR3 in DNA: TGTGCCAGCAGCTCTCGGACAGGGGCGGGAGGGGAAGCTTTCTTT. The whole variable domain, filled in from reference TRBV5-5 and TRBJ1-1, reads DAGVTQSPTHLIKTRGQQVTLRCSPISGHKSVSWYQQVLGQGPQFIFQYYEKEERGRGNFPDRFSARQFPNYSSELNVNALLLGDSALYLCASSSRTGAGGEAFFGQGTRLTVV.

This chain connects TRBV12-3 or TRBV12-4 to TRBJ1-2; unclear D gene. The CDR3 length is 16 residues. Trimming removed 3 bases from V and 4 bases from J, with 18 bases in between. CDR3 DNA sequence: TGTGCCAGCAGTTTTGCCCAAGGCGGGTACGGCTATGGCTACACCTTC. As protein: CASSFAQGGYGYGYTF.

This clonotype has a count of ten or more. The chain has TRBV18 and TRBJ1-4; maybe TRBD1 (5 bases). CDR1 KGHSH and CDR2 LQKENI come from the germline V gene. V gave up 3 bases and J gave up 0 bases, with 17 bases separating them. The CDR3 is made up of 18 amino acids. In DNA, the CDR3 is TGTGCCAGCTCACCGGGGGACGGACTATTTGCAACTAATGAAAAACTGTTTTTT. This translates into CASSPGDGLFATNEKLFF.

This clonotype was counted between two and nine times. This chain joins TRBV4-3 and TRBJ2-4; no reliable D call. Trimming took 1 base from V and 5 from J, leaving 6 bases between them. The CDR3 loop spans 13 amino acids. Germline V gives CDR1 LGHNA, CDR2 YSLEER. The CDR3 protein is CASSQGSQNIQYF. CDR3 DNA: TGCGCCAGCAGCCAAGGCAGCCAAAACATTCAGTACTTC.

This clonotype appeared a few times. CDR3 in DNA: TGTGCCAGCACTCAGGGGAATCAGCCCCAGCATTTT. This encodes CASTQGNQPQHF. The rearrangement joins TRBV7-8 to TRBJ1-5, with D possibly being TRBD1 (6 bases). There are 12 residues in the CDR3. V gave up 7 bases and J gave up 4 bases, with 8 bases separating them. The germline gives CDR1 SGHVS, CDR2 FQNEAQ. The full variable domain, its missing parts supplied by reference TRBV7-8 and TRBJ1-5, is GAGVSQSPRYKVAKRGQDVALRCDPISGHVSLFWYQQALGQGPEFLTYFQNEAQLDKSGLPSDRFFAERPEGSVSTLKIQRTQQEDSAVYLCASTQGNQPQHFGDGTRLSIL.